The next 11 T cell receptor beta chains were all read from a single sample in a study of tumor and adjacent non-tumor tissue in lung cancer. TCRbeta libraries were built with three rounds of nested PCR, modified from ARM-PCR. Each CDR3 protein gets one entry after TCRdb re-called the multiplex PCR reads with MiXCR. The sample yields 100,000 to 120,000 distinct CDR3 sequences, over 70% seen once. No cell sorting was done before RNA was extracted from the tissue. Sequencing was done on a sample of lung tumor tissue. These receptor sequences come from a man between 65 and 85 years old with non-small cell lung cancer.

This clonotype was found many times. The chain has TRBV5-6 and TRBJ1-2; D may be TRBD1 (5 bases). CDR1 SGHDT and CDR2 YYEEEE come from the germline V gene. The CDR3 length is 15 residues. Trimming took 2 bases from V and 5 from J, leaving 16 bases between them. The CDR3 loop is CASSLGPDKRYGYTF. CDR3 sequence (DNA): TGTGCCAGCAGCTTAGGACCGGACAAGCGGTATGGCTACACCTTC.

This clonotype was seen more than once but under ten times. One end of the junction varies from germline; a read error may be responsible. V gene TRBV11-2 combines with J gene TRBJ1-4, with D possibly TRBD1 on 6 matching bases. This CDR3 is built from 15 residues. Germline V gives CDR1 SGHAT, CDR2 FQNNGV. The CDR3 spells CANSRSGTSNEKLFF. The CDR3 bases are TGTGCCAACAGTAGAAGTGGGACAAGTAATGAAAAACTATTTTTT.

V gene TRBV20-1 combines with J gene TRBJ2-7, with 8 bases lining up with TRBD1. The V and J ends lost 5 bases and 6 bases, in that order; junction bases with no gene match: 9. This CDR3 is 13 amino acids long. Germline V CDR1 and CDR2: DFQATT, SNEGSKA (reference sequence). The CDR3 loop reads CSAYSGGVGEQYF. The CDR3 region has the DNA TGCAGTGCTTACTCAGGGGGCGTGGGCGAGCAGTACTTC.

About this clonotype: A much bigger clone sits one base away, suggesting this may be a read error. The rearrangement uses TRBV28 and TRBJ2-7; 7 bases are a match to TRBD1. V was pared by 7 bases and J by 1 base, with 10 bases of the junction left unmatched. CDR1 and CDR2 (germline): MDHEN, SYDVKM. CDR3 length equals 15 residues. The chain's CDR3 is CASNRDSQLSYEQYF. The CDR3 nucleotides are TGTGCCAGCAATCGGGACAGCCAGCTTTCCTACGAGCAGTACTTC.

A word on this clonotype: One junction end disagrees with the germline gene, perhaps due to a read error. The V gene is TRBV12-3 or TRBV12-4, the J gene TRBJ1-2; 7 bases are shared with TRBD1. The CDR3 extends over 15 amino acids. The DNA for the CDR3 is TGCGCCAACAGTTTATTGACAGGGTTTGGCTATGGCTACACTTTC. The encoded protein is CANSLLTGFGYGYTF.

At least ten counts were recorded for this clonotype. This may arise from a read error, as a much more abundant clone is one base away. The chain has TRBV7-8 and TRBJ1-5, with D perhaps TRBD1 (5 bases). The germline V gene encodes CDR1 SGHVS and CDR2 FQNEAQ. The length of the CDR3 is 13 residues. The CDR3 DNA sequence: TGTGCCAGCAGCTTAAGGGGCAATCAGTCCCAGCATTTT. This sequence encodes CASSLRGNQSQHF.

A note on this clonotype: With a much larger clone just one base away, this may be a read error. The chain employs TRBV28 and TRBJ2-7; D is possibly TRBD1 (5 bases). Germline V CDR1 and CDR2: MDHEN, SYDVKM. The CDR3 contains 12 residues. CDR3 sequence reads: CASSSDNYDQYF. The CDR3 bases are TGTGCCAGCAGTTCGGACAACTACGACCAGTACTTC.

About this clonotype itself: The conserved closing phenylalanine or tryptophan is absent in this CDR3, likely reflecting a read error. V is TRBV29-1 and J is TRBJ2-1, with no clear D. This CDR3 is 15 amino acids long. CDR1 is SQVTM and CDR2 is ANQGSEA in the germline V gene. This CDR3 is CNVASGVYQSHEQFL. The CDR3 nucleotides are TGCAACGTTGCCAGTGGAGTCTACCAGTCCCATGAGCAGTTCCTA.

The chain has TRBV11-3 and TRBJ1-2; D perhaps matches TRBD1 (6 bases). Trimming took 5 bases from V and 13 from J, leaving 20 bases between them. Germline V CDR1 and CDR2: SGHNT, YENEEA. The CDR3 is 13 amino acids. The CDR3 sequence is CASSRSGVHGGTF. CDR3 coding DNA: TGTGCCAGCAGCCGATCAGGGGTACATGGCGGCACCTTC.

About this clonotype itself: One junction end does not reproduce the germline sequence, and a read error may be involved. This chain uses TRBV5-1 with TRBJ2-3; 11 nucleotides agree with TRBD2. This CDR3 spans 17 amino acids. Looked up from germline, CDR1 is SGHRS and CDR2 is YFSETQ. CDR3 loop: CGSSEGPLAGVIDTQYF. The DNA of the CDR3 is TGCGGCAGCAGCGAAGGGCCACTAGCGGGAGTGATAGATACGCAGTATTTT.

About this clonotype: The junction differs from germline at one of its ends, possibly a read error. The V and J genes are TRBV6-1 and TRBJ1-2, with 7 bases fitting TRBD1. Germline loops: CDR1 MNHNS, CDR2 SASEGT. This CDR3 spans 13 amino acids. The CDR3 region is CASSGARGFGYTF. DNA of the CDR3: TGTGCCAGTAGTGGAGCCAGGGGGTTTGGCTACACCTTC.